This T cell receptor (beta chain) was identified during a study of blood T cell repertoires in COVID-19 (dated by TCRdb to the early 2020s). For the study in its entirety: Samples covering the acute and convalescent phases of COVID-19 were provided by collaborators in the United States, Italy and Spain. Samples were obtained from the ongoing ImmuneRACE study (first 160 participants) and from 1,000 to 1,500 subjects provided by 6 global collaborators. Subjects who had been exposed to COVID-19, were actively infected with it, or had recovered from it provided the deeply sampled blood TCRbeta repertoires that made up the dataset. The prospective study material was composed of cDNA or gDNA derived from T cells, B-cell-depleted T cells, or PBMCs. HLA class I and class II types, where available, came from metadata supplied by the sample provider rather than from assay-based typing. Nearly every sample came with metadata listing a de-identified subject ID, COVID-19 status, age in years and sex. A freely available public database, intended as a resource for researchers studying the immune response to SARS-CoV-2, is where the repertoires were released.

Whole blood was collected in K2EDTA tubes by collaborating institutions according to the institutions' own protocols. For TCRbeta analysis, collaborators shipped samples as frozen whole blood, isolated PBMCs, or DNA extracted from either of those sample types. With regard to this clone: The antigen it recognizes is unknown. No base quality values were provided; no much bigger clone lies one nucleotide off.

Per the germline V gene, MDHEN is the CDR1 and SYDVKM is the CDR2. Counted from cysteine to phenylalanine, this CDR3 has 13 amino acids. The DNA shown is the 39-base CDR3, in frame from base 1. V loses 7 bases, J loses 1 base, and the germline ends lie 8 bases apart. Paper-wide results and their limitations: How much clinical and demographic metadata was included differed by source and by participant, and the metadata was provided uncurated.

The immunoSEQ Assay, a bias-controlled multiplex PCR, was used to amplify TCRbeta CDR3 regions from genomic DNA. The original pipeline was this. Nucleated cell counts per sample were estimated from amplification of reference gene primers within the assay. To quantify the absolute abundance of each unique TCRbeta CDR3 rearrangement, sequence reads were collapsed and filtered. For each sample, productive Simpson clonality was calculated as the square root of Simpson's diversity index across productive rearrangements. The immuneACCESS repertoire file appears here via TCRdb, limited to in-frame rearrangements. These files lack a portion of the clones; in checked studies, under half of the deficit traces to unresolved V genes, and the cause of the others is not known. The V and J calls and clone size are taken from that table; D and trimming were inferred from the DNA. The sample records about 100,000 clones, 80% of which are singletons. Around a third of the sample is in the top ten clones.

Input material: peripheral blood. This TCR was recovered from a man between 65 and 85 years old with active or convalescent COVID-19. This sequence uses TRBV28 and TRBJ2-4; the D gene assignment is ambiguous. The DNA sequence reads TGTGCCAGCACCGCGTGGGCCAAAAACATTCAGTACTTC. This gives the protein CASTAWAKNIQYF.